This T cell receptor (beta chain) was obtained from a study of shared clonotypes between healthy human individuals. Produced via immunoSEQ multiplex PCR; TCRdb's table is partial and in-frame only. This table holds some 1,400,000 clones, roughly 96% found once. V dropped 0 bases and J dropped 4 bases, with 10 bases sitting between them. The CDR3 is 14 residues long. Germline CDR1 and CDR2: SGHAT and FQDESV (reference sequence). Whole-study results and caveats: Researchers found naive subsets generally carried larger estimated richness than memory subsets.

With regard to this clone: Its antigen is as yet unknown.

The TCR was taken from a man younger than 45 in good health. This chain uses TRBV11-1 with TRBJ2-7; D tentatively reads TRBD1 or TRBD2 (5 bases each). Sequenced input: naive CD4+ T cells sorted from blood. This sample's subset: CD45RA+ positively selected. CDR3 sequence (DNA): TGTGCCAGCAGCTTAGCGCAGGGACGGTACGAGCAGTACTTC. Amino acids: CASSLAQGRYEQYF. Combining the CDR3 with reference TRBV11-1 and TRBJ2-7 gives the whole variable domain EAEVAQSPRYKITEKSQAVAFWCDPISGHATLYWYRQILGQGPELLVQFQDESVVDDSQLPKDRFSAERLKGVDSTLKIQPAELGDSAMYLCASSLAQGRYEQYFGPGTRLTVT.